Sequencing of this T cell receptor (beta chain) was carried out in a study of cytomegalovirus exposure and HLA in healthy donors (dated by TCRdb to 2015 to 2018). The study in broad terms: An earlier analysis of about 560 of the donors reported about 260 Gb of sequence data and roughly 120 million unique TCR beta sequences obtained from roughly 170 million T cells. Alongside the repertoire data, information on donor age, sex, ethnicity and CMV serostatus was compiled. To predict cytomegalovirus infection status, the study brought together high-throughput TCR immunosequencing, statistical association of individual TCRs with disease status, and machine learning. The study profiled the T cell repertoires of under 700 subjects by immunosequencing and related them to cytomegalovirus serostatus. About 300 gigabases of sequencing data and 70 million to 85 million unique TCR sequences were included in an early release covering several hundred HLA-typed donors. The study was designed to test whether signatures of past pathogen exposure could be identified by cataloging public T cell receptors. Four to six DR-DQ haplotypes were handled as single units for association and clustering, since linkage in the cohort was strong. The genetic ancestry cluster associated with self-reported Caucasian donors included over 80% of the approximately 430 genotyped donors. Class I and class II HLA loci were covered by the typing at four-digit resolution. Rather than drawing on any new phenotypic data, the later analysis identified candidate immune exposures from TCR beta sequences and the way those sequences occurred across donors. Every repertoire in the discovery cohort had been generated on one and the same sequencing platform. In a later analysis, previously published TCR beta repertoires from about 670 donors were re-analyzed and high-resolution HLA genotyping was added so that TCR occurrence patterns could be studied. The number of donors typed differed by locus, with about 629-630 for A, B, C, DRB1 and DQB1, roughly 520 for DQA1, 600 to 610 for DPA1, and some 440 for DPB1. Across some 400 genotyped donors of the cohort, an average of about 250,000 unique TCR beta nucleotide sequences per donor were sequenced, and roughly 20% of those sequences were non-productive. In a later genetic analysis, genome-wide SNP genotypes for about three fifths of the roughly 670 donors were used, and that subset was treated as a discovery cohort. Along with the roughly 610-subject first cohort, a separate validation cohort of around 120 different subjects was used. In an earlier analysis of over 550 of the donors, high-throughput TCR beta sequencing was used to judge whether each TCR beta V gene segment behaved as functional or pseudogenic. What the authors observed across the whole study: The study listed 170 or so TCR beta chains as associated with cytomegalovirus. A later analysis associated about 17,000 TCR beta sequences with specific HLA alleles at a false discovery rate of 0.05. In a later analysis, HLA-associated TCR beta chains showed more clonal expansion and lower generation probabilities than non-associated chains that were equally common. In a later analysis, the rate of TCR association differed among HLA loci, with DRB1 alleles having the most associated TCRs and HLA-C alleles having the fewest. A further reported finding was that TCR beta sequences accurately predicted the HLA-A and HLA-B alleles for most subjects in the first cohort. A later analysis found that most CMV-associated TCR beta chains appeared HLA-restricted, with HLA associations seemingly driven largely by CMV exposure. Because counts were too low, seventeen rarely observed V segments, including chromosome 9 orphons, were excluded from the earlier analysis of 587 of the donors. In both the original and validation cohorts, the classifier was reported to diagnose cytomegalovirus status with high specificity and sensitivity. Some IMGT-functional V segments, including TRBV6-2 and TRBV6-3, could not be told apart with the 87-base-pair reads, so those segments were excluded. According to the authors, the approach could potentially be generalized to other disease states and immunological phenotypes. CMV serostatus was the only immune exposure information available for the cohort. According to a later genetic analysis, donors in an Asian-associated ancestry cluster had fewer N-insertions in productive TCRs than the approximately 650-donor mean. A cluster of highly shared sequence variants was judged likely to be a technical artifact of the sequencing pipeline. According to a later analysis, parvovirus B19, influenza, CMV and Epstein-Barr virus appeared linked to several top co-occurrence clusters. Sequencing depth was assumed to be roughly uniform across donors in the presence/absence analyses, though that assumption may not hold. When HLA alleles, especially DR and DQ, strongly co-occurred, TCR associations were difficult to assign to individual alleles. Correlated functional status among segregating V segments might be attributable to linkage disequilibrium, but an unknown experimental factor could not be ruled out. Broadly in line with IMGT annotations, most TCR beta V segments showed up in productive rearrangements about 90% or about 30% of the time in an earlier analysis of approximately 600 of the donors. Only TCR beta chains were sequenced in this cohort, and the absence of alpha or paired-chain data limited detectable features. While some public TCRs were present in many individuals, most TCR sequences turned up only very rarely across donors. In a later genetic analysis, a missense DCLRE1C variant was associated with V-gene and J-gene trimming of TCR beta chains, and the association was replicated in an independent cohort. Because HLA typing was unavailable for some donors at each locus, only the typed subset was used in association tests. In vitro tests confirmed that a few of the cytomegalovirus-associated TCR beta chains recognize cytomegalovirus antigens.

The cohort comprised hundreds of healthy bone marrow donors. Cohort members were all nominally healthy when sampled, although unrecorded immune exposures were likely present. Of the 690 or so cohort members, roughly 300 had positive CMV serostatus and roughly 330 had negative CMV serostatus, and CMV serostatus was not recorded for the donor. A peripheral blood sample was provided by each donor, and peripheral blood mononuclear cells were used for TCR beta sequencing. The Qiagen DNeasy Blood Extraction Kit was used to extract genomic DNA from the blood cell samples. The library was obtained by the immunoSEQ multiplex PCR assay. The multiplex PCR relied on a mix of 60 forward primers for TCR Vbeta segments and 13 reverse primers for TCR Jbeta segments. The CDR3 region of rearranged TCR beta genes was amplified from genomic DNA by a multiplex PCR assay. The Illumina HiSeq System was used to sequence the amplified TCR beta libraries as 87-base-pair reads. In the authors' own workflow: In a later analysis, some 80 million unique TCR beta chains were counted across the 500 to 850 repertoires, and roughly 9.9 million of these chains were shared by at least two donors. Raw reads were error-corrected and collapsed into unique sequences with a nearest-neighbor algorithm that merged closely related sequences to remove PCR and sequencing errors. Alignment of CDR3 sequences to IMGT reference sequences was used to assign V, D and J gene segments. For a sequence to be retained, at least a six-nucleotide match to both a V gene segment and a J gene segment was required. A rearrangement counted as productive if the CDR3 had no stop codons and remained in frame with V and J, and every other rearrangement counted as non-productive. Following IMGT convention, CDR3 was defined as the stretch from the second conserved V-encoded cysteine up to the conserved J-encoded phenylalanine. In an earlier analysis of 550 to 650 of the donors, sequences lacking an unambiguous match to a single V gene segment were excluded. An earlier analysis of 587 of the donors called V segments functional above 56.7% productive rearrangements and segregating when the between-donor standard deviation exceeded 5%. A statistical classification framework was developed to diagnose cytomegalovirus status using the catalog of TCR beta chain sequences. A later analysis assigned V and J genes by comparing TCR nucleotide sequences with IMGT/GENE-DB human TR gene sequences. In a later analysis, CDR3 sequences and most-parsimonious VDJ recombination scenarios were assigned using the TCRdist pipeline. In a later analysis, each TCR beta chain was defined by its CDR3 amino acid sequence together with its V-gene family, and reads lacking a unique V-gene family were excluded. A later analysis removed 592 highly shared, low-generation-probability nucleotide sequences to deal with suspected cross-contamination and a sequencing artifact. In a later analysis, a clonal expansion index for each public chain was calculated from normalized within-repertoire ranks of inferred template counts. A later analysis computed generation probabilities with a VDJ recombination model fitted to out-of-frame rearrangements, and checked the results against IGoR. A later analysis scored TCR-TCR, TCR-HLA and TCR-CMV co-occurrence with hypergeometric tests, applying a repertoire-size bias correction to TCR pairs. To estimate false discovery rates, a later analysis permuted the HLA or CMV assignments 20 times. In a later analysis, co-occurring TCRs were grouped using DBSCAN, with TCRdist sequence similarity added in when clustering inside HLA-allele-positive subsets. Co-occurrence clustering excluded repertoires with fewer than 30,000 or more than 120,000 public chains, plus five with anomalous nucleotide sharing. The source is immuneACCESS, and TCRdb retained only in-frame sequences with V and J called. Part of the clones is not carried over; for the studies checked, unresolved V genes explain less than half of this, and the remainder is unexplained. V, J and clone size reflect that table, while D and trimming were determined from the DNA. This sample comprises about 120,000 clones, 74% of them detected only once. The biggest ten clones account for 2% to 2.5% of the sample.

Via the germline V gene, CDR1 is MGHRA and CDR2 YSYEKL. The CDR3 goes from the cysteine to the phenylalanine over 16 residues. The entry retains the CDR3 DNA only, 48 bases that are in frame from base 1. V is pared back by 0 bases and J by 0 bases, with 12 bases lying between the germline termini. Comments on this clone: There is no known antigen for this receptor. Within one base of it there is no much larger clone, and no base qualities were kept.

The sample taken for sequencing was PBMCs. The source is a human donor in good health. Rearrangement joined TRBV4-1 to TRBJ2-7, with TRBD2 perhaps the D gene, on 5 matching bases. The DNA sequence follows: TGCGCCAGCAGCCAAGATGTCAGTGGGAGCTCCTACGAGCAGTACTTC. This gives the protein CASSQDVSGSSYEQYF.